The 8 T cell receptor beta chains presented below share a single source sample, sequenced in a study of prognosis after radiotherapy for stage I lung cancer. The study amplified the TCR beta CDR3 region from genomic DNA. This amplification was carried out by two rounds of multiplex PCR. First-round PCR, the initial amplification, used primers specific to each TRBV and TRBJ gene. TCRdb reprocessed the multiplex PCR reads with MiXCR, giving one entry per CDR3 protein. This table has about 35,000 distinct CDR3 sequences, under 40% appearing once. Sequencing was performed on PBMCs, taken before or after stereotactic body radiation therapy (not recorded which). The receptors shown here come from a donor aged 50 or older with non-small cell lung cancer.

In its sample, this clonotype was seen many times. The CDR3 here is CASSSPPRDSDYEQYF. The CDR3 DNA is TGTGCCAGCAGCTCCCCCCCAAGGGACAGCGACTACGAGCAGTACTTC. J is TRBJ2-7 and V is TRBV11-3, with 7 bases identical to TRBD1. The CDR3 totals 16 residues. After removal of 4 bases from V and 3 bases from J, the junction contained 12 bases not matched to a gene. From germline, CDR1 is SGHNT and CDR2 YENEEA.

This clonotype has at least ten counts. V is TRBV28 and J is TRBJ2-1; no definite D call. The V gene's germline CDR1 is MDHEN and CDR2 SYDVKM. Trimming shortened V by 3 bases and J by 9 bases, and 12 bases separated the two germline ends. This CDR3 is built from 13 residues. CDR3: CASSFQFEGEQFF. In DNA, the CDR3 is TGTGCCAGCAGTTTTCAGTTTGAAGGTGAGCAGTTCTTC.

This clonotype was counted ten times or more. The chain has TRBV3-1 and TRBJ2-1; TRBD2 aligns across 11 bases. The CDR3 has 16 amino acids. The J segment lost 9 bases and the V segment lost 6 bases, leaving 13 bases of the junction unmatched. Germline CDR1 is LGHDT and CDR2 is YNNKEL (reference sequence). CDR3 region: CASSQRAVAGGREQFF. In DNA, the CDR3 is TGTGCCAGCAGTCAAAGGGCTGTAGCGGGGGGGCGTGAGCAGTTCTTC.

This clonotype showed up many times. The chain carries TRBV6-1 and TRBJ2-5; D is possibly TRBD1 (6 bases). Trimming cost V 3 bases and J 6 bases, with 11 bases left between them. The CDR3 consists of 13 residues. CDR1 and CDR2 (germline): MNHNS, SASEGT. CDR3: CASSDRGLQTQYF. CDR3 bases: TGTGCCAGCAGTGACAGGGGTCTGCAGACCCAGTACTTC.

This clonotype was seen many times. The rearrangement links TRBV6-5 to TRBJ2-3, with TRBD1 as a possible D gene (5 bases). Trimming removed 2 bases at V and 4 bases at J, with 10 bases between. The CDR3 is 14 residues long. Germline CDR1 is MNHEY and CDR2 is SVGAGI. The CDR3 here is CASSYDWGADTQYF. CDR3 in DNA: TGTGCCAGCAGTTACGACTGGGGCGCAGATACGCAGTATTTT.

In the case of this clonotype: A far larger clone is off by one base, so a read error is likely. The V gene is TRBV24-1, the J gene TRBJ2-7; perhaps TRBD2 as D (6 bases). Germline assignment: CDR1 KGHDR and CDR2 SFDVKD. Trimming took off 0 bases at V and 7 bases at J, with 24 bases between the two ends. The CDR3 totals 18 residues. CDR3 residues: CATSDLPPAFGGRGEQYF. CDR3 sequence (DNA): TGTGCCACCAGTGATTTGCCGCCCGCGTTCGGGGGACGGGGTGAGCAGTACTTC.

The chain couples TRBV20-1 to TRBJ2-1; possible D gene TRBD1, 6 bases. Germline V lookup: CDR1 DFQATT, CDR2 SNEGSKA (reference sequence). V dropped 6 bases and J dropped 6 bases, with 15 bases sitting between them. This CDR3 contains 13 residues. Here the CDR3 DNA reads TGCAGTGCGAGGACCGGGACATCCAATGAGCAGTTCTTC. Translated, it gives CSARTGTSNEQFF.

Ten or more counts support this clonotype. This rearrangement joins TRBV28 to TRBJ1-2, with 8 bases lining up with TRBD1. Germline CDR1 is MDHEN and CDR2 is SYDVKM. V trimming: 4 bases; J trimming: 8 bases; junction bases outside the gene matches: 9. CDR3 length: 14 residues. The CDR3, as DNA: TGTGCCAGCAGTTCCACGACAGGGGACGGGGGCTACACCTTC. This codes for CASSSTTGDGGYTF.